A single count supports the clone carrying this T cell receptor beta chain. The antigen is unknown. The repertoire was sequenced with immunoSEQ multiplex PCR; TCRdb's copy has only in-frame clones and lacks some. Of about 81,000 clones listed, 85% to 90% are singletons. The sample belongs to a study of graft-versus-host responses after intestinal transplantation. Study-wide background: Transplant types were multivisceral, liver-intestinal, or isolated intestinal. Among the recipients, all got anti-thymocyte globulin induction and then tacrolimus and steroids for about 3 years.

General study findings and limits: GvH clones surfaced in recipient marrow, some emerging earlier in ileum or blood.

The material sequenced was unstimulated CD4+ T cells sorted from spleen or lymph node cells, taken before intestinal transplant. The origin of this receptor is a human donor who received an intestinal transplant.

This CDR3 reads CASTVGLREQYF. The CDR3 DNA is TGTGCCAGCACCGTGGGACTACGCGAGCAGTACTTC. V usage is TRBV28 and J usage is TRBJ2-7, with 7 bases matching TRBD2. Germline V gene sequence: CDR1 MDHEN, CDR2 SYDVKM. This CDR3 is built from 12 residues. With 7 bases clipped from V and 6 bases from J, the junction kept 6 bases outside the gene matches.